This T cell receptor beta chain was recovered during a study of radiation and T cells in renal cell carcinoma. Study-level points and caveats: From baseline, blood top tumor clonotypes peaked at 2 weeks post-radiation.

Per germline, CDR1 MNHNY and CDR2 SVGAGI (reference sequence). The CDR3 is 12 amino acids. V was pared by 6 bases and J by 5 bases, with 4 bases of the junction left unmatched. Profiling relied on immunoSEQ multiplex PCR, and the TCRdb table lists in-frame clones only, not all of them. The table records about 78,000 clones, 80% to 90% of them present only once. Points on this clone: Its specificity is unknown.

Noted time point: blood 4 weeks post-SBRT, at nephrectomy. Treatment described: 15 Gy SBRT to primary tumor, nephrectomy 4 weeks later. After SBRT, blood was collected at 2 and 4 weeks, plus baseline. The tumor was a clear cell renal cell carcinoma. Sequencing was performed on blood, taken from a patient whose treatment included radiotherapy and nephrectomy. The chain combines TRBV6-6 with TRBJ2-7; TRBD1 matches 7 bases. The TCR comes from a woman aged 70-85 years with renal cell carcinoma. CDR3 in amino acids: CASRSDRDEQYF. CDR3 DNA: TGTGCCAGCAGGTCCGACAGGGACGAGCAGTACTTC.